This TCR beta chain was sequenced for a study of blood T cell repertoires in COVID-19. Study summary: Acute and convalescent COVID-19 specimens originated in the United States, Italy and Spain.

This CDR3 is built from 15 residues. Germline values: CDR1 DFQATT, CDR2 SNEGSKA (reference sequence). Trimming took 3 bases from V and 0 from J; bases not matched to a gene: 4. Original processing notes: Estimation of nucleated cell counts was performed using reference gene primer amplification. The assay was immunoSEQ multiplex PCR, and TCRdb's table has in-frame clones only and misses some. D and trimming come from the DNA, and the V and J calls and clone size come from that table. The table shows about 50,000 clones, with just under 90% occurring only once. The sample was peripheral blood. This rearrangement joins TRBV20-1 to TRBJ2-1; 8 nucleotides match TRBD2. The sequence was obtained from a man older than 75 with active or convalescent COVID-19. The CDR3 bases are TGCAGTGCTAGTGGCGGGGGGTTCTCCTACAATGAGCAGTTCTTC. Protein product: CSASGGGFSYNEQFF.